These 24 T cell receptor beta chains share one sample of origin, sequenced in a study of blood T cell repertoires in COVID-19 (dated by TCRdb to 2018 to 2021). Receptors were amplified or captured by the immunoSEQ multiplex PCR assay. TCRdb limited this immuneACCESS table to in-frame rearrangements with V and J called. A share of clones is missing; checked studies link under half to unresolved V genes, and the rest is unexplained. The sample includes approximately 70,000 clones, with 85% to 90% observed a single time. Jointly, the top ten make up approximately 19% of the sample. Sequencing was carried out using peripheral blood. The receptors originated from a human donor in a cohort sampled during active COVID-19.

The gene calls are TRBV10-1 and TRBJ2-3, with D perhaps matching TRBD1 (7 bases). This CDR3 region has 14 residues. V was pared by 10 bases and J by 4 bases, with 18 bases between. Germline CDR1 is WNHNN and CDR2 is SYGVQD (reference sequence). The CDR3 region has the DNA TGCGCCAACCCAGGAGGGGGCGAGGCAGATACGCAGTATTTT. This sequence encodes CANPGGGEADTQYF.

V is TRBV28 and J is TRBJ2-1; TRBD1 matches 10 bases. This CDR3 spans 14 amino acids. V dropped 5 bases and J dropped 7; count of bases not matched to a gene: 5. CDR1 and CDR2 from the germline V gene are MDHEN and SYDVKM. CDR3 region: CASSRQGAQNEQFF. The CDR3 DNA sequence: TGTGCCAGCAGTCGACAGGGGGCTCAGAATGAGCAGTTCTTC.

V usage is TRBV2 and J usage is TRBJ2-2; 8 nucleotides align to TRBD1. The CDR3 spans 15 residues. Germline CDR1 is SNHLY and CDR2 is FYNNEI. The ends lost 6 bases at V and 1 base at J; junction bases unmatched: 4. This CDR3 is CASRIQGGNTGELFF. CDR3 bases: TGTGCCAGCAGGATACAGGGGGGGAACACCGGGGAGCTGTTTTTT.

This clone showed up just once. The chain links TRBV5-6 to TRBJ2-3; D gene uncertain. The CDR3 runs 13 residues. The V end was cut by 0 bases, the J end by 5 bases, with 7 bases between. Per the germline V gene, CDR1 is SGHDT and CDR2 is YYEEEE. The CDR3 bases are TGTGCCAGCAGCTTGGCCGTTTTAGATACGCAGTATTTT. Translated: CASSLAVLDTQYF.

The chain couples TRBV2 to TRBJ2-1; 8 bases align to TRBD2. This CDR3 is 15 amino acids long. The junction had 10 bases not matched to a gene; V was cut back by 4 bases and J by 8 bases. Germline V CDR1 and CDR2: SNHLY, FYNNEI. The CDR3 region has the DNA TGTGCCAGCAGTGTCCATCCGGGGGGGGTGGATGAGCAGTTCTTC. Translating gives CASSVHPGGVDEQFF.

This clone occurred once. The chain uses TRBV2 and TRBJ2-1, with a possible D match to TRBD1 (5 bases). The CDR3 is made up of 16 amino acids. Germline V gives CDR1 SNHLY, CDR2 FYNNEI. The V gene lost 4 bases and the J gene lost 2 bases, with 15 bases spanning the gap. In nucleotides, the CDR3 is TGTGCCAGCAGTGCCTCGACAAGGGGAACCTACAATGAGCAGTTCTTC. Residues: CASSASTRGTYNEQFF.

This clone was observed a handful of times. The chain's CDR3 is CASSLPGVTDSYTF. DNA of the CDR3: TGTGCCAGCAGTTTACCGGGGGTGACAGATAGCTACACCTTC. The gene calls are TRBV28 and TRBJ1-2; a possible D gene is TRBD1 (5 bases). The CDR3 extends over 14 amino acids. CDR1 is MDHEN and CDR2 is SYDVKM in the germline V gene. Trimming took 2 bases from V and 9 from J, leaving 16 bases between them.

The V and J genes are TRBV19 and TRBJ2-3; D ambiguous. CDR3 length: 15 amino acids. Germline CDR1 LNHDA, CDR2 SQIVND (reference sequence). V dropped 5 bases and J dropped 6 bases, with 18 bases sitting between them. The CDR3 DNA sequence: TGTGCCAGTAGTCCCACCGTCGGCAGGTCGGATACGCAGTATTTT. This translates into CASSPTVGRSDTQYF.

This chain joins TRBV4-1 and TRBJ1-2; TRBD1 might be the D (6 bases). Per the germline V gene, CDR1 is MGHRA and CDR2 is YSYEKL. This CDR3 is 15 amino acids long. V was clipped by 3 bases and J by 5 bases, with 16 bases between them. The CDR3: CASSQAGGGLYGYTF. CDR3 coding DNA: TGCGCCAGCAGCCAGGCTGGGGGGGGGCTGTATGGCTACACCTTC.

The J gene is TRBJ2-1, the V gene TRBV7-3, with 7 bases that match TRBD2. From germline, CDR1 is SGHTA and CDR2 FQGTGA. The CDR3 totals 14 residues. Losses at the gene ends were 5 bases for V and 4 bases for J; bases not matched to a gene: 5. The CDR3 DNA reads TGTGCCAGCAGCCCCTTGGGAGGGTACAATGAGCAGTTCTTC. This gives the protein CASSPLGGYNEQFF. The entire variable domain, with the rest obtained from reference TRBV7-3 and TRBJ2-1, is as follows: GAGVSQTPSNKVTEKGKYVELRCDPISGHTALYWYRQSLGQGPEFLIYFQGTGAADDSGLPNDRFFAVRPEGSVSTLKIQRTERGDSAVYLCASSPLGGYNEQFFGPGTRLTVL.

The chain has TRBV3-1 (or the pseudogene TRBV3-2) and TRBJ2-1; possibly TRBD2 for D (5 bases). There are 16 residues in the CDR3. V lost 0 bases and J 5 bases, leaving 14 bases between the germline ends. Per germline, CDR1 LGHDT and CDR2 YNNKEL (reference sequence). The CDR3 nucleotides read TGTGCCAGCAGCCAAGAATTCAGACTAACACACAATGAGCAGTTCTTC. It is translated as CASSQEFRLTHNEQFF.

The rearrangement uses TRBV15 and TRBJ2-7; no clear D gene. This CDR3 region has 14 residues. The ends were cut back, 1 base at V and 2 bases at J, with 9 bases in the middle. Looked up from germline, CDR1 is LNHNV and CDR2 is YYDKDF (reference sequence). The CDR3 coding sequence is TGTGCCACCAGCAGAGGTACGGCGGCCTACGAGCAGTACTTC. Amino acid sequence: CATSRGTAAYEQYF.

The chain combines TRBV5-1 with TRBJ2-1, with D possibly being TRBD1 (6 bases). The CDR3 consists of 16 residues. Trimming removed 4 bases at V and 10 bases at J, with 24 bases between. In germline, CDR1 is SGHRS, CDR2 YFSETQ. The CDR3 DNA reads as TGCGCCAGCAGCGGACTCACAGGGATCGGGAACGACGAGCAGTTCTTC. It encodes CASSGLTGIGNDEQFF.

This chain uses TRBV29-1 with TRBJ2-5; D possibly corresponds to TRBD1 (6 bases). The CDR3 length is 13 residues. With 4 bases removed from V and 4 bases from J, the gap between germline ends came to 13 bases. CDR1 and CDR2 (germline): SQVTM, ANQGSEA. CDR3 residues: CSVGDTPRETQYF. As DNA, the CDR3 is TGCAGCGTTGGGGACACTCCCCGAGAGACCCAGTACTTC.

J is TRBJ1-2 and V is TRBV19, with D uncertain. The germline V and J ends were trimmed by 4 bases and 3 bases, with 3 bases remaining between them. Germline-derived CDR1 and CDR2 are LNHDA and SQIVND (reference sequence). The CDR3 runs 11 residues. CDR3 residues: CASSTYYGYTF. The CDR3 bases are TGTGCCAGTAGTACGTACTATGGCTACACCTTC.

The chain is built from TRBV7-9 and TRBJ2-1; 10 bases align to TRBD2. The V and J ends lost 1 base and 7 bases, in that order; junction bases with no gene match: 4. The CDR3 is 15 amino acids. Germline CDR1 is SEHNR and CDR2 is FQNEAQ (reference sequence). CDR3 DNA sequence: TGTGCCAGCAGCTTAGAGGGACTAGCGCCTAATGAGCAGTTCTTC. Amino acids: CASSLEGLAPNEQFF. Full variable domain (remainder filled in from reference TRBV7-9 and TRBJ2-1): DTGVSQNPRHKITKRGQNVTFRCDPISEHNRLYWYRQTLGQGPEFLTYFQNEAQLEKSRLLSDRFSAERPKGSFSTLEIQRTEQGDSAMYLCASSLEGLAPNEQFFGPGTRLTVL.

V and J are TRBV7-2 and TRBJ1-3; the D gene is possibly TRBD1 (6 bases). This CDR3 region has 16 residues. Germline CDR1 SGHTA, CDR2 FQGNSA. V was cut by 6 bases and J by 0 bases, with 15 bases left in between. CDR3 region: CASRRQASSSGNTIYF. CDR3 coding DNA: TGTGCCAGCAGAAGACAGGCTTCGAGCTCTGGAAACACCATATATTTT.

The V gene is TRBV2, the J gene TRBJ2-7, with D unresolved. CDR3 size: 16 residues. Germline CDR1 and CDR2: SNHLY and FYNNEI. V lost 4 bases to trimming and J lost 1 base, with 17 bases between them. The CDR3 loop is CASSAPSHLKSYEQYF. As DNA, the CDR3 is TGTGCCAGCAGTGCCCCCTCCCACCTAAAATCCTACGAGCAGTACTTC.

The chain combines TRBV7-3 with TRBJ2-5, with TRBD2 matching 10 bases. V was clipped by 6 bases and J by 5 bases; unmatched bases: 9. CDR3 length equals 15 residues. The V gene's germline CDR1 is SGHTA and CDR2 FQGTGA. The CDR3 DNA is TGTGCCAGCAGACGGACTAGCGGAAGGTGGGAGACCCAGTACTTC. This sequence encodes CASRRTSGRWETQYF.

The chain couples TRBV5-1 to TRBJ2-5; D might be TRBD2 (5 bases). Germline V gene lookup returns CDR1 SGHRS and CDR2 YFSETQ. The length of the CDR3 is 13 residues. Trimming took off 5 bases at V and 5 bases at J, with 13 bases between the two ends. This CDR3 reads CASSLLGVETQYF. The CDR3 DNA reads TGCGCCAGCAGTCTGCTCGGGGTCGAGACCCAGTACTTC.

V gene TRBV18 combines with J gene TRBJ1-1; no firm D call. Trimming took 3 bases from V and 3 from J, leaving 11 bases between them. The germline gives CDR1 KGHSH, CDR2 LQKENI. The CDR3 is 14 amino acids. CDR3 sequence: CASSPAGKDTEAFF. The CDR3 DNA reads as TGTGCCAGCTCACCGGCGGGAAAAGACACTGAAGCTTTCTTT.

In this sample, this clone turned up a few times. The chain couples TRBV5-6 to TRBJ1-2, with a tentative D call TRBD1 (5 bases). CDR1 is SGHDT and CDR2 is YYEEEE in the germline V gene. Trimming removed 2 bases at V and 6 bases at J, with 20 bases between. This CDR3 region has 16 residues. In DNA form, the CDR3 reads TGTGCCAGCAGCTTTATGGACGGCAGGGAGGTAAATGGCTACACCTTC. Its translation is CASSFMDGREVNGYTF.

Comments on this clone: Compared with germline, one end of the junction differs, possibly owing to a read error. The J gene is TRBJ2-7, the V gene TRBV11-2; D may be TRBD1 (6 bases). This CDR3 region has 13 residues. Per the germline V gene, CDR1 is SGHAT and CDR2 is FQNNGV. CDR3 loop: CTSSLGDIYEQYF. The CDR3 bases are TGTACCAGCAGCTTAGGGGACATCTACGAGCAGTACTTC.

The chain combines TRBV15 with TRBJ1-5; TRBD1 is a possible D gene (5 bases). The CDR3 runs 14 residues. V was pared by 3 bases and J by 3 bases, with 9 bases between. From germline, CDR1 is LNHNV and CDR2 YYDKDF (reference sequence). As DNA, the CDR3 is TGTGCCACCAGCAGCCGACAGATCAATCAGCCCCAGCATTTT. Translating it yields CATSSRQINQPQHF.